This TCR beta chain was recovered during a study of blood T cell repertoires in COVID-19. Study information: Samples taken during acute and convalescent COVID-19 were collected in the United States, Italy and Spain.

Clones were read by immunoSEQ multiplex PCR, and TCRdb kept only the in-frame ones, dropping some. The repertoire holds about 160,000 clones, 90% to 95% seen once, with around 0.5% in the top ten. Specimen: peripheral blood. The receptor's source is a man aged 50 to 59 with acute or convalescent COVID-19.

CDR3 DNA: TGCGCCAGCAGCCTCTATGACTCGGACTCCTACGAGCAGTACTTC. This encodes CASSLYDSDSYEQYF. The J gene is TRBJ2-7, the V gene TRBV5-1; D is uncertain. This CDR3 comprises 15 residues. The germline V and J ends were trimmed by 4 bases and 0 bases, with 14 bases remaining between them. Germline V gives CDR1 SGHRS, CDR2 YFSETQ. The full variable domain, completed using reference TRBV5-1 and TRBJ2-7, is KAGVTQTPRYLIKTRGQQVTLSCSPISGHRSVSWYQQTPGQGLQFLFEYFSETQRNKGNFPGRFSGRQFSNSRSEMNVSTLELGDSALYLCASSLYDSDSYEQYFGPGTRLTVT.